This TCR beta chain was sequenced in a study of shared clonotypes between healthy human individuals. Points from the study as a whole: Sharing across four donors was seen in 4% to 6.5% of naive CD4 clonotypes.

Sequenced by immunoSEQ multiplex PCR; TCRdb stores in-frame clones only, minus some. The sample shows 300,000 to 350,000 clones, around four fifths of them seen only once. The J segment lost 4 bases and the V segment lost 0 bases, leaving 3 bases of the junction unmatched. The CDR3 sequence is 15 residues long. CDR1 is KGHSH and CDR2 is LQKENI in the germline V gene. Of note for this clone: The antigen remains unidentified.

The receptor comes from a man aged 25 to 40 in good health. The sequencing input was memory CD4+ T cells sorted from blood. Subset noted: CD45RA-negative fraction. The V gene is TRBV18, the J gene TRBJ2-1; 7 bases match TRBD1. The DNA for the CDR3 is TGTGCCAGCTCACCACCAAGGGGGCAGTACAATGAGCAGTTCTTC. Translating it yields CASSPPRGQYNEQFF.